One and the same sample provided the 30 T cell receptor beta chains below, sequenced in a study of breast tumors, draining lymph nodes, adjacent tissues (TCRdb year 2016). Receptors were amplified or captured by multiplex PCR. These reads were obtained on an Illumina HiSeq 2000. The public reads were run again by TCRdb, first through fastp at Q25 and then through MiXCR, and only productive beta chains were kept. Each CDR3 protein appears once, grouped with its most common genes and DNA. The sample has 200,000 or so distinct CDR3 sequences on record, approximately 33% of them singletons. The ten largest clones add up to over 4% of the sample. Lymph node samples were obtained from the axillary draining lymph nodes of breast cancer patients. The sequencing input was axillary lymph node tissue. All receptors derive from a female donor with breast cancer. Some clones in this sample may be carry-over from other donors' samples.

This clonotype occurred a few times. A single base separates this from a much larger clone, so it may be a read error. This chain joins TRBV7-3 and TRBJ2-1; the match to TRBD2 covers 10 bases. The germline V gene encodes CDR1 SGHTA and CDR2 FQGTGA. The CDR3 runs to 15 residues. CDR3 protein: CASSSGTSEYNEQLF. The CDR3 nucleotides are TGTGCCAGCAGCTCCGGGACTAGCGAATACAATGAGCAGCTCTTC.

This clonotype was seen ten or more times. The chain carries TRBV30 and TRBJ2-7; the D gene could be TRBD1 or TRBD2 (6 bases each). CDR3 length: 17 amino acids. Germline V gives CDR1 GTSNPN, CDR2 SVGIG (reference sequence). The V end lost 2 bases, the J end lost 1 base, and 21 bases lay between the germline ends. The CDR3 nucleotides are TGTGCCTGGAGTTCTGCCCGCCTTGGGGGGCTATCCTACGAGCAGTACTTC. Its protein is CAWSSARLGGLSYEQYF.

This clonotype was counted many times. The V gene is TRBV2, the J gene TRBJ2-7; the D is unclear. Germline values: CDR1 SNHLY, CDR2 FYNNEI. Trimming took off 3 bases at V and 2 bases at J, with 5 bases between the two ends. The length of the CDR3 is 12 residues. The CDR3 is CASSDLTYEQYF. CDR3 in DNA: TGTGCCAGCAGTGACCTTACCTACGAGCAGTACTTC.

This clonotype was seen ten or more times. V gene TRBV6-1 combines with J gene TRBJ2-7; D may match TRBD1 or TRBD2 (6 bases each). The ends were cut back, 7 bases at V and 2 bases at J, with 18 bases in the middle. This CDR3 spans 15 amino acids. The V gene's germline CDR1 is MNHNS and CDR2 SASEGT. The CDR3 sequence: CASTEGGTLTYEQYF. DNA for the CDR3: TGTGCCAGCACCGAAGGGGGGACGCTCACCTACGAGCAGTACTTC.

This sequence joins TRBV6-1 and TRBJ2-1, with D possibly matching TRBD1 (5 bases). The CDR3 sequence is 12 residues long. Per germline, CDR1 MNHNS and CDR2 SASEGT. Trimming removed 6 bases at V and 8 bases at J, with 11 bases between. CDR3 nucleotides: TGTGCCAGCAGCCCAAGGGGCGATGAGCAGTTCTTC. Its protein is CASSPRGDEQFF.

CDR3 sequence (DNA): TGTGCCAGCAGCCCACCTCTCTCGCAGTCCCCTAGGGGCTACACCTTC. Protein product: CASSPPLSQSPRGYTF. The rearrangement links TRBV5-8 to TRBJ1-2; D call uncertain. V gave up 4 bases and J gave up 8 bases, with 24 bases separating them. Germline V CDR1 and CDR2: SGHTS, YDEGEE. This CDR3 contains 16 residues.

This clonotype was detected once. The chain recombines TRBV5-1 with TRBJ2-7; D may be TRBD1 or TRBD2 (5 bases each). This CDR3 contains 14 residues. Trimming took off 4 bases at V and 2 bases at J, with 13 bases between the two ends. CDR1 and CDR2 from the germline V gene are SGHRS and YFSETQ. The CDR3 sequence is CASSPGAGPYEQYF. For the CDR3, the DNA is TGCGCCAGCAGCCCCGGGGCGGGCCCCTACGAGCAGTACTTC.

Comments on this clonotype: A read error may produce the germline difference seen at one junction end. The CDR3 sequence: CTSSGGEEGVSGELFF. CDR3 nucleotides: TGCACCAGCAGCGGGGGGGAGGAGGGTGTCAGCGGGGAGCTGTTTTTT. This chain joins TRBV4-3 and TRBJ2-2, with 10 bases aligning to TRBD2. The CDR3 loop spans 16 amino acids. Germline CDR1 reads LGHNA; CDR2 reads YSLEER.

This clonotype was seen only once. No conserved phenylalanine or tryptophan is present at the end of the CDR3, so a read error is the likely explanation. The DNA is omitted, as the CDR3 cannot be located on it reliably, and the CDR3 follows TCRdb's listing. The chain recombines TRBV2 with TRBJ1-2. A total of 16 residues make up the CDR3, ends included. Germline V gene data show CDR1 as SNHLY and CDR2 as FYNNEI. This CDR3 is CASSVTIAGEEYATPS.

Points on this clonotype: This clone may be a read error of a much larger clone one base away. V is TRBV5-5 and J is TRBJ2-1; weak D call: TRBD1 (6 bases). Germline CDR1 and CDR2: SGHKS and YYEKEE (reference sequence). The CDR3 is made up of 17 amino acids. CDR3 DNA: TGTGCCAGCAGCTTGGCCTCCACAGGGAACTTCTACAATGAGCAGTCCTTC. Protein product: CASSLASTGNFYNEQSF.

The chain uses TRBV5-1 and TRBJ2-5, with D possibly TRBD1 on 6 matching bases. The CDR3 has 16 residues. CDR1 and CDR2 (germline): SGHRS, YFSETQ. V lost 5 bases and J lost 4, with 21 bases in between. CDR3 bases: TGCGCCAGCAGAACATCCCCAGGGGCCTCGCGAGAGACCCAGTACTTC. This sequence encodes CASRTSPGASRETQYF.

Remarks on this clonotype: A much larger clone sits a single nucleotide away, making a read error possible. The V gene is TRBV5-4, the J gene TRBJ2-1, with D perhaps matching TRBD1 (5 bases). V lost 5 bases and J lost 2, with 17 bases in between. Germline V gene sequence: CDR1 SGHNT, CDR2 YYREEE (reference sequence). The CDR3 is 16 amino acids. The CDR3 loop reads CASRPGPSTAYNEQFF. The CDR3 region has the DNA TGTGCCAGCAGACCTGGTCCCTCGACAGCCTACAATGAGCAGTTCTTC. Full variable domain (rest looked up from reference TRBV5-4 and TRBJ2-1): ETGVTQSPTHLIKTRGQQVTLRCSSQSGHNTVSWYQQALGQGPQFIFQYYREEENGRGNFPPRFSGLQFPNYSSELNVNALELDDSALYLCASRPGPSTAYNEQFFGPGTRLTVL.

This chain joins TRBV2 and TRBJ1-1; D is ambiguous. The CDR3 is 15 residues long. V lost 4 bases and J lost 4, with 16 bases in between. Per the germline V gene, CDR1 is SNHLY and CDR2 is FYNNEI. CDR3 region: CASSGPTVMGTEAFF. The DNA for the CDR3 is TGTGCCAGCAGTGGCCCGACGGTTATGGGCACTGAAGCTTTCTTT.

This clonotype was seen ten or more times. The chain combines TRBV2 with TRBJ1-2, with 12 bases that match TRBD1. In germline, CDR1 is SNHLY, CDR2 FYNNEI. This CDR3 is 14 amino acids long. Trimming took 4 bases from V and 8 from J; bases not matched to a gene: 5. The CDR3 bases are TGTGCCAGCAGTGCTTCGGGACAGGGGGCCGGCTACACCTTC. The encoded protein is CASSASGQGAGYTF. Variable domain in full (rest from reference TRBV2 and TRBJ1-2): EPEVTQTPSHQVTQMGQEVILRCVPISNHLYFYWYRQILGQKVEFLVSFYNNEISEKSEIFDDQFSVERPDGSNFTLKIRSTKLEDSAMYFCASSASGQGAGYTFGSGTRLTVV.

A word on this clonotype: A much larger clone is a single base away; this may be a read error. The genes are TRBV5-6 and TRBJ1-5; D possibly corresponds to TRBD1 (6 bases). The CDR3 extends over 14 amino acids. Germline CDR1 SGHDT, CDR2 YYEEEE. V lost 0 bases, J lost 7 bases, and 11 bases lay in between. CDR3 loop: CASSLGQAGQPQHF. The CDR3 DNA is TGTGCCAGCAGCTTGGGACAGGCGGGGCAGCCCCAGCATTTT.

In this sample, this clonotype turned up many times. The chain links TRBV6-6 to TRBJ1-2; weak D call: TRBD1 (6 bases). The germline CDR1 and CDR2 sequences are MNHNY and SVGAGI (reference sequence). Trimming shortened V by 6 bases and J by 7 bases, and 15 bases separated the two germline ends. The CDR3 has 13 residues. CDR3 coding DNA: TGTGCCAGCAGCCAATTAACAGGGTTTGGCTACACCTTC. It is translated as CASSQLTGFGYTF.

This clonotype was detected ten times or more. The V and J genes are TRBV11-2 and TRBJ2-1, with D perhaps TRBD1 (5 bases). The CDR3 is 16 amino acids. V gave up 5 bases and J gave up 0 bases, with 14 bases separating them. In germline, CDR1 is SGHAT, CDR2 FQNNGV. CDR3 region: CASSRQILSSYNEQFF. DNA for the CDR3: TGTGCCAGCAGCCGACAGATTCTTAGCTCCTACAATGAGCAGTTCTTC.

This clonotype was picked up many times. The gene calls are TRBV24-1 and TRBJ2-6; D not certain. The CDR3 consists of 13 residues. V lost 3 bases and J lost 2, with 1 base in between. Germline V gene data show CDR1 as KGHDR and CDR2 as SFDVKD. CDR3 loop: CATSDPGANVLTF. The CDR3 DNA sequence: TGTGCCACCAGTGATCCTGGGGCCAACGTCCTGACTTTC.

The genes are TRBV15 and TRBJ2-2; 7 nucleotides agree with TRBD2. Unmatched junction bases numbered 3, after V lost 1 base and J lost 7 bases. CDR3 length: 14 amino acids. Germline V gene sequence: CDR1 LNHNV, CDR2 YYDKDF (reference sequence). DNA for the CDR3: TGTGCCACCAGCAGAGCAGGGAGGGTCGGGGAGCTGTTTTTT. Amino acid sequence: CATSRAGRVGELFF. The entire variable domain, with the rest obtained from reference TRBV15 and TRBJ2-2, is as follows: DAMVIQNPRYQVTQFGKPVTLSCSQTLNHNVMYWYQQKSSQAPKLLFHYYDKDFNNEADTPDNFQSRRPNTSFCFLDIRSPGLGDTAMYLCATSRAGRVGELFFGEGSRLTVL.

The V call is TRBV2, the J call TRBJ1-6; TRBD1 agrees at 9 bases. CDR3 length equals 15 residues. Germline CDR1 is SNHLY and CDR2 is FYNNEI. J lost 3 bases, V lost 6 bases, and 3 bases had no gene match. The CDR3 sequence: CASRGTGLYNSPLHF. CDR3 sequence (DNA): TGTGCCAGCAGGGGGACAGGGCTCTATAATTCACCCCTCCACTTT.

This clonotype came up a few times. With a much larger clone just one base away, this may be a read error. The CDR3 here is CASSFGHSYERYF. The CDR3 bases are TGTGCCAGCAGCTTCGGACATTCCTACGAGCGGTACTTC. The chain links TRBV6-6 to TRBJ2-7, with D possibly TRBD1 on 5 matching bases. Germline CDR1 reads MNHNY; CDR2 reads SVGAGI (reference sequence). The CDR3 is 13 amino acids.

This clonotype was picked up one time. The chain is built from TRBV10-3 and TRBJ1-5; 8 bases agree with TRBD1. J lost 2 bases, V lost 5 bases, and 5 bases had no gene match. This CDR3 region has 15 residues. The germline V gene has CDR1 ENHRY and CDR2 SYGVKD. In nucleotides, the CDR3 is TGTGCCATCAGTTCGGACAGGGCTGGCAATCAGCCCCAGCATTTT. It is translated as CAISSDRAGNQPQHF.

In this sample, this clonotype turned up a few times. This may stem from a read error, because a much larger clone lies one nucleotide away. The chain joins TRBV20-1 to TRBJ2-5; possible D gene TRBD2, 7 bases. The germline V gene has CDR1 DFQATT and CDR2 SNEGSKA (reference sequence). The CDR3 loop spans 12 amino acids. The V end was cut by 4 bases, the J end by 7 bases, with 13 bases between. The CDR3 spells CSAKVRGGTQYF. The CDR3 DNA reads TGCAGTGCTAAAGTAAGGGGGGGGACCCAGTACTTC.

The rearrangement uses TRBV6-6 and TRBJ2-1; possibly TRBD1 for D (7 bases). The CDR3 sequence is 14 residues long. Trimming stripped 4 bases from V and 9 bases from J, with 16 bases between. Germline CDR1 is MNHNY and CDR2 is SVGAGI (reference sequence). CDR3 region: CASSFRGAGTEQFF. In DNA, the CDR3 is TGTGCCAGCAGTTTCAGGGGGGCCGGGACTGAGCAGTTCTTC.

This clonotype has ten or more counts. The J gene is TRBJ2-7, the V gene TRBV2; maybe TRBD2 (6 bases). V lost 3 bases and J lost 2, with 11 bases in between. Germline V gene sequence: CDR1 SNHLY, CDR2 FYNNEI. The CDR3 runs to 14 residues. The CDR3 region is CASSDGSPPYEQYF. CDR3 nucleotides: TGTGCCAGCAGTGACGGGAGCCCTCCCTACGAGCAGTACTTC.

For this clonotype: A much larger clone lies one base from this, so it may be a read error. The chain has TRBV20-1 and TRBJ2-7; 8 bases are a match to TRBD2. Germline V gives CDR1 DFQATT, CDR2 SNEGSKA (reference sequence). Trimming took 0 bases from V and 7 from J; bases not matched to a gene: 29. The CDR3 spans 21 residues. CDR3 protein: CSARDGPGGLFVAGSAGEQYF. The DNA for the CDR3 is TGCAGTGCTAGAGATGGCCCTGGGGGGCTTTTTGTAGCGGGATCTGCTGGGGAGCAGTACTTC.

Only a few counts were recorded for this clonotype. V and J are TRBV30 and TRBJ2-1; D assignment may be TRBD1 or TRBD2 (6 bases each). With 1 base removed from V and 2 bases from J, the gap between germline ends came to 15 bases. This CDR3 has 16 amino acids. The germline gives CDR1 GTSNPN, CDR2 SVGIG (reference sequence). The CDR3 bases are TGTGCCTGGAGTGGGGGGGCTAGCAGGACCTACAATGAGCAGTTCTTC. It encodes CAWSGGASRTYNEQFF.

This clonotype was counted a few times. The CDR3 DNA reads TGTGCCAGCAGCTTGGCCGTCGGGACCCCTAACTACGAGCAGTACTTC. It yields the protein CASSLAVGTPNYEQYF. The gene calls are TRBV5-5 and TRBJ2-7, with D tentatively TRBD1 or TRBD2 (5 bases each). The CDR3 is 16 residues long. Germline loops: CDR1 SGHKS, CDR2 YYEKEE (reference sequence). Trimming shortened V by 0 bases and J by 3 bases, and 16 bases separated the two germline ends.

The genes are TRBV30 and TRBJ1-1; perhaps TRBD1 as D (5 bases). Germline V gene sequence: CDR1 GTSNPN, CDR2 SVGIG (reference sequence). V shed 3 bases and J shed 3 bases, with 5 bases lying between them. The CDR3 loop spans 11 amino acids. The CDR3: CAWRGDTEAFF. CDR3 DNA: TGTGCCTGGAGGGGGGACACTGAAGCTTTCTTT.

Only a few counts were recorded for this clonotype. CDR3 DNA sequence: TGCAGTGCCGTCAGCGGACTAGCGGGGGGGCTCATTCAGTACTTC. Protein: CSAVSGLAGGLIQYF. This chain uses TRBV20-1 with TRBJ2-4, with TRBD2 identical over 15 bases. CDR1 is DFQATT, CDR2 SNEGSKA, per germline (reference sequence). The length of the CDR3 is 15 residues. J lost 9 bases, V lost 6 bases, and 9 bases had no gene match.